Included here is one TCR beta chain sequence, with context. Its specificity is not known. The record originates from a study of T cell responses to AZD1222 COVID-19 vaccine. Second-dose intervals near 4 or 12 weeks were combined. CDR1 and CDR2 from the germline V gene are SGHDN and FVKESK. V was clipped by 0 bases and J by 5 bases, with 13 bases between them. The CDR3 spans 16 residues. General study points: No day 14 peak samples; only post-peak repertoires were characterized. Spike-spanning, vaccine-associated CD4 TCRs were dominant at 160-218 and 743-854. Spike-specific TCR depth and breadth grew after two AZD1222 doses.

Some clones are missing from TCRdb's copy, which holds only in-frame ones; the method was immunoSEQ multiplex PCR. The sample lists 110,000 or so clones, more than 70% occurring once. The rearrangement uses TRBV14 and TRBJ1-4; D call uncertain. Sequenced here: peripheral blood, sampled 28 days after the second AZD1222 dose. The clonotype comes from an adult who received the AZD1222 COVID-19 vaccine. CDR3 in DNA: TGTGCCAGCAGCCAAGATAGGGCAGCCAAAAATGAAAAACTGTTTTTT. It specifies CASSQDRAAKNEKLFF.